The rows below give T cell receptor beta chains drawn from one sample of a study of cytomegalovirus exposure and HLA in healthy donors. Method: immunoSEQ multiplex PCR; TCRdb's copy keeps in-frame clones and lacks some. The data show 95,000 to 150,000 clones, roughly 18% seen once. The specimen was PBMCs. The source of these receptors is a female donor in good health and CMV-seropositive. CDR3s include the opening cysteine and the closing phenylalanine or tryptophan. A D gene is named only where the DNA matches it firmly. Clone size is given for some rows only: seen once, a few or many times, or a class if the clone is expanded.

d_gene	v_gene	j_gene	abundance	CDR3aa	CDR3nt
TRBD1	TRBV5-4	TRBJ1-2	.	CASSLVTGAALYTF	TGTGCCAGCAGCTTGGTGACAGGGGCCGCCCTTTACACCTTC
.	TRBV30	TRBJ2-1	few	CAWSERVWGRDEQFF	TGTGCCTGGAGTGAGAGGGTATGGGGGCGGGATGAGCAGTTCTTC
TRBD1	TRBV6-1	TRBJ2-7	.	CATEVRTGLIAEQYF	TGTGCCACCGAAGTCAGGACAGGGCTCATTGCCGAGCAGTACTTC
TRBD2	TRBV30	TRBJ2-3	.	CAWSVKRTSGSTDTQYF	TGTGCCTGGAGTGTTAAACGGACTAGCGGAAGCACAGATACGCAGTATTTT
TRBD2	TRBV19	TRBJ2-3	few	CASSTPERGGRNTQYF	TGTGCCAGTAGTACGCCCGAGCGGGGGGGCCGCAATACGCAGTATTTT
.	TRBV7-9	TRBJ1-2	few	CASSFENGYTF	TGTGCCAGCAGCTTTGAGAATGGCTACACCTTC
.	TRBV29-1	TRBJ2-3	.	CSVAGEAARGTDTQYF	TGCAGCGTTGCTGGGGAGGCAGCGAGGGGCACAGATACGCAGTATTTT
.	TRBV20-1	TRBJ2-7	few	CSATRQYEQYF	TGCAGTGCTACCCGACAGTACGAGCAGTACTTC
.	TRBV7-9	TRBJ2-1	few	CAQPGWSYNEQFF	TGTGCCCAACCGGGGTGGTCCTACAATGAGCAGTTCTTC
TRBD1	TRBV4-2	TRBJ1-2	.	CASSQETGVYGYTF	TGTGCCAGCAGCCAAGAGACAGGGGTCTATGGCTACACCTTC
.	TRBV7-8	TRBJ2-5	.	CASSRTHQETQYF	TGTGCCAGCAGCCGGACACACCAAGAGACCCAGTACTTC
.	TRBV6-5	TRBJ1-1	.	CASSYSIAGLSEAFF	TGTGCCAGCAGTTACTCTATTGCAGGTCTGTCTGAAGCTTTCTTT
TRBD2	TRBV7-9	TRBJ2-7	.	CASSLAGLAFYEQYF	TGTGCCAGCAGCTTAGCCGGACTAGCGTTCTACGAGCAGTACTTC
TRBD2	TRBV10-3	TRBJ2-2	few	CAISDRGLVGGDGELFF	TGTGCCATCAGTGACCGCGGGCTGGTGGGGGGGGACGGGGAGCTGTTTTTT
TRBD2	TRBV6-6	TRBJ2-3	few	CASRTSGGMDTQYF	TGTGCCAGCAGAACTAGCGGGGGCATGGATACGCAGTATTTT
.	TRBV27	TRBJ1-5	.	CASSFPLRGLRRNQPQHF	TGTGCCAGCAGTTTTCCACTGCGGGGGCTAAGAAGAAATCAGCCCCAGCATTTT
.	TRBV20-1	TRBJ1-3	.	CSPLWGNTIYF	TGCAGTCCCCTATGGGGAAACACCATATATTTT
.	TRBV6-1	TRBJ2-3	few	CASSPGDRTDTQYF	TGTGCCAGCAGCCCAGGGGACCGCACAGATACGCAGTATTTT
TRBD1	TRBV19	TRBJ2-3	.	CASSMGQQNTDTQYF	TGTGCCAGTAGTATGGGACAGCAGAACACAGATACGCAGTATTTT
TRBD2	TRBV19	TRBJ2-2	few	CASRWLAGLTGELFF	TGTGCCAGTAGATGGCTAGCGGGCTTAACCGGGGAGCTGTTTTTT
TRBD1	TRBV4-1	TRBJ1-5	few	CASSQEGGQGVRQPQHF	TGCGCCAGCAGCCAAGAGGGGGGACAGGGGGTCCGTCAGCCCCAGCATTTT
.	TRBV5-1	TRBJ1-6	few	CASSKRQASSPLHF	TGCGCCAGCTCAAAACGACAAGCAAGTTCACCCCTCCACTTT
TRBD2	TRBV9	TRBJ2-3	.	CASSVGRGARTDTQYF	TGTGCCAGCAGCGTAGGGCGGGGGGCCCGCACAGATACGCAGTATTTT
TRBD1	TRBV28	TRBJ1-2	.	CASSRGTENYGYTF	TGTGCCAGCAGTCGAGGGACAGAAAACTATGGCTACACCTTC
.	TRBV6-5	TRBJ1-1	.	CASSLDQPSGNTEAFF	TGTGCCAGCAGTTTGGACCAGCCTAGCGGTAACACTGAAGCTTTCTTT
TRBD2	TRBV7-2	TRBJ2-1	.	CASSFYPLASGTYNEQFF	TGTGCCAGCAGCTTCTACCCTCTAGCTAGCGGGACCTACAATGAGCAGTTCTTC
.	TRBV6-5	TRBJ2-3	few	CASSYTGTGDTQYF	TGTGCCAGCAGTTACACAGGGACGGGAGATACGCAGTATTTT
TRBD1	TRBV28	TRBJ2-1	few	CASSFLFVDRGAYNEQFF	TGTGCCAGCAGTTTTTTATTCGTGGACAGGGGAGCTTACAATGAGCAGTTCTTC
.	TRBV9	TRBJ1-3	.	CASSVGAGFSGNTIYF	TGTGCCAGCAGCGTAGGGGCGGGCTTTTCTGGAAACACCATATATTTT
TRBD1	TRBV28	TRBJ2-7	.	CASRTGQGEYEQYF	TGTGCCAGCAGAACGGGACAGGGAGAGTACGAGCAGTACTTC
.	TRBV30	TRBJ2-7	.	CAWSAGGNEQYF	TGTGCCTGGAGTGCTGGGGGGAACGAGCAGTACTTC
.	TRBV25-1	TRBJ1-1	few	CASSGASPNTEAFF	TGTGCCAGCAGTGGGGCGTCCCCTAACACTGAAGCTTTCTTT
TRBD2	TRBV5-4	TRBJ2-3	few	CASSRTSVRPSTDTQYF	TGTGCCAGCAGCCGGACTAGCGTCCGACCTAGCACAGATACGCAGTATTTT